A single TCR beta chain is shown here with its context. The antigen is unknown. These data are taken from a study of T-cell memory formation after mild COVID-19. At the level of the study: TCR clustering was largely donor specific.

Amplification by 5'RACE using constant-segment primers produced TCR alpha and TCR beta cDNA libraries that carried sample barcodes and UMIs. TCRdb reprocessed the 5' RACE reads via MiXCR and lists one record per CDR3 protein. This sample yields under 400,000 distinct CDR3 sequences, of which 28% are seen a single time; roughly 14% belongs to the top ten. Study results and limitations: Whereas later expanders leaned CD4+, clones contracting day 15 to 85 showed a balanced CD4/CD8 makeup.

Sequenced input: PBMCs or a T cell subset sorted from them (not recorded which). The clonotype comes from an adult woman who had mild COVID-19 (a few samples of this study predate the infection). Cell type and time point are not known.

CDR3 nucleotide sequence: TGTGCCACCAGCTCCCGGCGCGGGTCTAATGAGCAGTTCTTC. Translation gives CATSSRRGSNEQFF. The J gene is TRBJ2-1, the V gene TRBV15; D might be TRBD2 (5 bases). The CDR3 loop spans 14 amino acids. Germline V lookup: CDR1 LNHNV, CDR2 YYDKDF (reference sequence). Trimming removed 5 bases at V and 7 bases at J, with 15 bases between.